A selection of T cell receptor beta chains follows, all from one sample in a study of T-cell memory formation after mild COVID-19. A single record per CDR3 protein comes from TCRdb applying MiXCR to the 5' RACE reads. The table includes hundreds of thousands of distinct CDR3 sequences, more than 15% detected once. Source material: PBMCs or a T cell subset sorted from them (not recorded which). The receptors originated from a man in his late teens or twenties who had mild COVID-19 (a few samples of this study predate the infection). Cell type and time point are not known. CDR3s include the opening cysteine and the closing phenylalanine or tryptophan. A D gene is named only where the DNA matches it firmly. The size of a clone is reported for some rows only, either as once, few or many, or as a class for expanded clones.

v_call	d_call	clone_size	j_call	cdr3_nt	cdr3_aa
TRBV12-3/TRBV12-4	TRBD1	many	TRBJ1-1	TGTGCCAGCAGTTTAATGGCAGGGGGAACTGAAGCTTTCTTT	CASSLMAGGTEAFF
TRBV7-9	TRBD1	NA	TRBJ1-2	TGTGCCAGCAGCTCCTGGGACAGGGGGGACTATGGCTACACCTTC	CASSSWDRGDYGYTF
TRBV5-5	NA	many	TRBJ2-5	TGTGCCAGCAGCTTGGTATGGGTGCAGCAAGAGACCCAGTACTTC	CASSLVWVQQETQYF
TRBV4-3	NA	few	TRBJ2-1	TGCGCCAGCAGCCACCTACCAAGTAATGAGCAGTTCTTC	CASSHLPSNEQFF
TRBV28	TRBD2	NA	TRBJ2-5	TGTGCCAGCAGTCTACCCGGGACTAGCGGAGAGACCCAGTACTTC	CASSLPGTSGETQYF
TRBV7-2	TRBD1	few	TRBJ1-5	TGTGCCAGCAGCCCAGGGGGGGGTCGGGGCAATCAGCCCCAGCATTTT	CASSPGGGRGNQPQHF
TRBV7-9	TRBD2	few	TRBJ2-5	TGTGCCAGCAGCACCGCTAGCGGGGGGGGCAAGACCCAGTACTTC	CASSTASGGGKTQYF
TRBV20-1	NA	NA	TRBJ1-2	TGCAGTGCTAGGAAATTGGGGGGCCACACCTTC	CSARKLGGHTF
TRBV7-9	NA	NA	TRBJ2-1	TGTGCCAGCAGCCAGGTGGGACTTTCCCTGTTCTTC	CASSQVGLSLFF
TRBV4-3	TRBD1	many	TRBJ1-1	TGCGCCAGCAGCCAGGACAGGGGCTACACTGAAGCTTTCTTT	CASSQDRGYTEAFF
TRBV27	NA	few	TRBJ2-4	TGTGCCAGCAGTCCCGGACAGTTTCTAGCCAAAAACATTCAGTACTTC	CASSPGQFLAKNIQYF
TRBV23-1	NA	few	TRBJ2-1	TGCGCCAGCAGTCAATCTGGCGGGAAGTACAATGAGCAGTTCTTC	CASSQSGGKYNEQFF
TRBV20-1	NA	NA	TRBJ1-5	TGCAGTGCTCGCAGGGGAAACGGCAATCAGCCCCAGCATTTT	CSARRGNGNQPQHF
TRBV9	TRBD1	few	TRBJ2-2	TGTGCCAGCAGCCGAAGTCCCGGACAGGGTTCCGGGGAGCTGTTTTTT	CASSRSPGQGSGELFF
TRBV7-2	TRBD2	many	TRBJ2-1	TGTGCCAGCAGACCAGCGGGGGGGTTGTACAATGAGCAGTTCTTC	CASRPAGGLYNEQFF
TRBV5-1	TRBD2	many	TRBJ2-7	TGCGCCAGCAGCTCGACTAGCGGGGGATCCTACGAGCAGTACTTC	CASSSTSGGSYEQYF
TRBV6-5	NA	NA	TRBJ2-7	TGTGCCAGCAGCCCCCGTTATTCCTTGGAGCAGTACTTC	CASSPRYSLEQYF
TRBV5-1	NA	NA	TRBJ1-6	TGCGCCAGCAGCTTGAATGGGCCACCCAGTTCACCCCTCCACTTT	CASSLNGPPSSPLHF
TRBV6-2/TRBV6-3	NA	few	TRBJ1-2	TGTGCCAGCAGTCCGACGGGGGGTAATGGCTACACCTTC	CASSPTGGNGYTF
TRBV6-6	TRBD2	NA	TRBJ2-5	TGTGCCAGCATGAGGGCCGGGGGGGAGACCCAGTACTTC	CASMRAGGETQYF
TRBV19	NA	NA	TRBJ1-6	TGTGCCAGTAGACTCGCCGACAGTGCAAGTTCCTATAATTCACCCCTCCACTTT	CASRLADSASSYNSPLHF
TRBV20-1	TRBD2	NA	TRBJ2-7	TGCAGTGCTACTAGCGGGGGGGCCGGTCAGTACGAGCAGTACTTC	CSATSGGAGQYEQYF
TRBV29-1	NA	NA	TRBJ2-5	TGCAGCGTTGAAGGGGACCTTCGGCCAGAGACCCAGTACTTC	CSVEGDLRPETQYF
TRBV3-1	TRBD1	many	TRBJ1-2	TGTGCCAGCAGCCGAAGAGGGACAGGCGCTTATGGCTACACCTTC	CASSRRGTGAYGYTF
TRBV4-2	TRBD2	many	TRBJ2-2	TGTGCCAGCAAAACTAGCGGGGGATCGAACACCGGGGAGCTGTTTTTT	CASKTSGGSNTGELFF
TRBV4-3	TRBD1	few	TRBJ1-2	TGCGCCAGCAGCCGAGAGGACAGGGCTAACTATGGCTACACCTTC	CASSREDRANYGYTF
TRBV10-1	NA	NA	TRBJ2-5	TGCGCCAGCAGTGAGGGCAGTCTGGCAGGGATGTGGGGAGAGACCCAGTACTTC	CASSEGSLAGMWGETQYF
TRBV6-2/TRBV6-3	NA	many	TRBJ2-1	TGTGCCAGCAGCTCCATTGCCCAGGGAAATGAGCAGTTCTTC	CASSSIAQGNEQFF
TRBV5-1	TRBD1	NA	TRBJ2-2	TGCGCCAGCAGCTCCGGGACAGGGCGTTTCACCGGGGAGCTGTTTTTT	CASSSGTGRFTGELFF
TRBV12-3/TRBV12-4	NA	NA	TRBJ1-4	TGTGCCAGCAGGGCGGGGACCGCAACTAATGAAAAACTGTTTTTT	CASRAGTATNEKLFF
TRBV13	NA	few	TRBJ1-6	TGTGCCAGCAGCTTACAGGGATATAATTCACCCCTCCACTTT	CASSLQGYNSPLHF
TRBV6-5	NA	few	TRBJ1-2	TGTGCCAGCGTCTCGGCCCGGGGCTACACCTTC	CASVSARGYTF
TRBV20-1	NA	few	TRBJ2-5	TGCAGTGCTAGTAGTGGCGGTGACTCGTCTGGGGAGACCCAGTACTTC	CSASSGGDSSGETQYF
TRBV4-1	TRBD1	few	TRBJ2-7	TGCGCCAGCAGCCAAGAATCATTCGACAGGGGAATCGACGAGCAGTACTTC	CASSQESFDRGIDEQYF
TRBV4-1	NA	NA	TRBJ2-2	TGCGCCAGCAGCCGCCGTTCGGGCACCGGGGAGCTGTTTTTT	CASSRRSGTGELFF
TRBV20-1	NA	NA	TRBJ1-2	TGCAGTGCTAGAGATCGGAACTCGCCGGGCCATGGCTACACCTTC	CSARDRNSPGHGYTF
TRBV5-6	TRBD1	few	TRBJ2-7	TGTGCCAGCAGTTCCACTGGGACAGACTACGAGCAGTACTTC	CASSSTGTDYEQYF
TRBV30	NA	NA	TRBJ2-3	TGTGCCTGGCAGACCCGGGGAACAGATACGCAGTATTTT	CAWQTRGTDTQYF
TRBV5-1	NA	few	TRBJ1-4	TGCGCCAGCAGCTTGGGGAGGGGCGCAACTAATGAAAAACTGTTTTTT	CASSLGRGATNEKLFF
TRBV2	NA	NA	TRBJ2-3	TGTGCCAGCAGTGTTATGACAGTCACAGATACGCAGTATTTT	CASSVMTVTDTQYF
TRBV7-2	NA	NA	TRBJ2-3	TGTGCCAGCAGCTTGAAGTCCAGGTGCACAGATACGCAGTATTTT	CASSLKSRCTDTQYF
TRBV6-2/TRBV6-3	NA	NA	TRBJ1-1	TGTGCCAGCAGTTACTCGACGGGGAAAAACACTGAAGCTTTCTTT	CASSYSTGKNTEAFF
TRBV20-1	NA	few	TRBJ2-2	TGCAGTGCTAGACAGGGAGCGAACACCGGGGAGCTGTTTTTT	CSARQGANTGELFF
TRBV7-6	TRBD2	few	TRBJ2-3	TGTGCCAGCACCCCTACTAGCGGGGGAAGCACAGATACGCAGTATTTT	CASTPTSGGSTDTQYF